One T cell receptor (beta chain) is described in this entry. Repertoires were generated with immunoSEQ multiplex PCR, while TCRdb's copy carries only in-frame clones and drops some. The sample has about 120,000 clones; around nine tenths are singletons. This entry belongs to a study of control samples from healthy donors and cancer patients. The sample consisted of blood. This TCR was recovered from a man younger than 35 in good health.

The CDR3 reads CASSLAVHRHVNQPQHF. CDR3 nucleotide sequence: TGTGCCAGCAGCTTAGCCGTACATAGGCACGTCAATCAGCCCCAGCATTTT. The J gene is TRBJ1-5, the V gene TRBV7-9; D not resolved. The CDR3 is made up of 17 amino acids. Germline values: CDR1 SEHNR, CDR2 FQNEAQ (reference sequence). V was shortened by 0 bases and J by 3 bases, with 15 bases between the two germline ends.